The sequence of this T cell receptor (beta chain) was determined in a study of somatic mutations in cytotoxic T cells in rheumatoid arthritis. Notes on the study in general: Age-matched healthy controls and rheumatoid arthritis patients had CD8+ T-cell clonality that did not differ significantly. Each of about an eighth of the 65 patients had a largest CD8+ clone that made up more than 20% of CD8+ cells.

Generated by immunoSEQ multiplex PCR, the TCRdb table keeps only in-frame clones and is missing some. The sample carries tens of thousands of clones, about 82% recorded once. With respect to this clone: Its antigen is unknown.

This CDR3 is 15 amino acids long. The V and J ends lost 6 bases and 2 bases, in that order; junction bases with no gene match: 8. The germline gives CDR1 MGHRA, CDR2 YSYEKL. Specimen: CD8+ T cells sorted from blood. The receptor was isolated from a woman in her forties or fifties in good health. This chain connects TRBV4-1 to TRBJ1-1, with 8 bases matching TRBD1. CDR3 DNA: TGCGCCAGCAGTCAAAGCAGGGGGCTCAACACTGAAGCTTTCTTT. It translates to CASSQSRGLNTEAFF.